One T cell receptor (beta chain) is described in this entry. TCR beta CDR3 sequences were amplified from RNA transcripts. Using the HTBI primer set, a first-round RT-PCR was run on the TCR CDR3. TCRdb re-derived calls from the multiplex PCR reads in MiXCR, one entry per CDR3 protein. The sample holds 690,000 or so distinct CDR3 sequences, around 20% seen once. The sample comes from a study of T cells in Graves' hyperthyroidism and ophthalmopathy. CDR1 is LNHDA and CDR2 is SQIVND in the germline V gene (reference sequence). The CDR3 loop spans 15 amino acids. Germline trimming cut 5 bases from V and 3 bases from J; bases unmatched to any gene: 5.

What was sequenced was blood. The rearrangement joins TRBV19 to TRBJ1-2; 11 bases align to TRBD1. This clonotype was sampled from a woman aged 50 to 60 with Graves' hyperthyroidism that later progressed to Graves' ophthalmopathy. The CDR3 region has the DNA TGTGCCAGTAGTGTCGGGACAGGGGGGTACTATGGCTACACCTTC. Protein: CASSVGTGGYYGYTF.